Presented here are 18 T cell receptor beta chains from one specimen sequenced in a study of T cell changes during pregnancy in multiple sclerosis. The table came from immunoSEQ multiplex PCR; TCRdb's copy has only in-frame clones and leaves some out. The profile shows 70,000 to 100,000 clones, 80% to 95% of them singletons. Sequencing used peripheral blood, obtained in the first trimester of pregnancy. All receptors come from a female donor with multiple sclerosis, enrolled in a pregnancy study.

The rearrangement joins TRBV28 to TRBJ1-5; 8 positions agree with TRBD1. The CDR3 is 14 residues long. After removal of 3 bases from V and 3 bases from J, the junction contained 1 base not matched to a gene. The germline CDR1 and CDR2 sequences are MDHEN and SYDVKM. The CDR3 region has the DNA TGTGCCAGCAGTTTCAGGGGGCCCAATCAGCCCCAGCATTTT. Translating gives CASSFRGPNQPQHF.

V usage is TRBV27 and J usage is TRBJ2-5; 8 positions match TRBD1. J lost 4 bases, V lost 6 bases, and 13 bases had no gene match. Germline CDR1 MNHEY, CDR2 SMNVEV (reference sequence). The CDR3 is 16 residues long. CDR3 DNA: TGTGCCAGCAGCTATGTCGGACAGGGTGGATCAGAGACCCAGTACTTC. Residues: CASSYVGQGGSETQYF.

The chain joins TRBV7-9 to TRBJ2-7, with 8 positions matching TRBD1. Germline values: CDR1 SEHNR, CDR2 FQNEAQ (reference sequence). Losses at the gene ends were 3 bases for V and 6 bases for J; bases not matched to a gene: 16. The CDR3 covers 17 residues. CDR3 in amino acids: CASSFVGAGGAGAEQYF. The CDR3 DNA sequence: TGTGCCAGCAGCTTCGTTGGTGCAGGGGGCGCAGGAGCCGAGCAGTACTTC.

The chain links TRBV28 to TRBJ1-1; D possibly corresponds to TRBD1 (5 bases). CDR3 length: 11 amino acids. Germline CDR1 reads MDHEN; CDR2 reads SYDVKM. The DNA for the CDR3 is TGTGCGAGCGGCAGGGCCACTGAAGCTTTCTTT. This encodes CASGRATEAFF.

The chain joins TRBV9 to TRBJ2-1, with TRBD2 as a possible D gene (6 bases). This CDR3 has 13 residues. Trimming shortened V by 0 bases and J by 9 bases, and 10 bases separated the two germline ends. The germline gives CDR1 SGDLS, CDR2 YYNGEE. The CDR3 DNA sequence: TGTGCCAGCAGCGTAGTGAGTAGCGGTGAGCAGTTCTTC. It specifies CASSVVSSGEQFF. The variable domain in full, with the rest retrieved from reference TRBV9 and TRBJ2-1, is DSGVTQTPKHLITATGQRVTLRCSPRSGDLSVYWYQQSLDQGLQFLIQYYNGEERAKGNILERFSAQQFPDLHSELNLSSLELGDSALYFCASSVVSSGEQFFGPGTRLTVL.

The chain combines TRBV27 with TRBJ2-2, with D perhaps TRBD1 (5 bases). Germline V gene data show CDR1 as MNHEY and CDR2 as SMNVEV (reference sequence). V lost 4 bases and J 6 bases, leaving 12 bases between the germline ends. The CDR3 totals 14 residues. This CDR3 is CASSSIQGSGELFF. Here the CDR3 DNA reads TGTGCCAGCAGTTCGATCCAGGGCTCCGGGGAGCTGTTTTTT.

The J gene is TRBJ2-1, the V gene TRBV19; tentatively, D is TRBD2 (5 bases). V lost 2 bases to trimming and J lost 0 bases, with 11 bases between them. CDR1 and CDR2 from the germline V gene are LNHDA and SQIVND (reference sequence). This CDR3 region has 16 residues. CDR3 loop: CASSIKGVSSYNEQFF. In DNA, the CDR3 is TGTGCCAGTAGTATAAAGGGAGTCAGCTCCTACAATGAGCAGTTCTTC.

In its sample, this clone was seen once. The rearrangement links TRBV25-1 to TRBJ2-1, with 11 positions matching TRBD2. V shed 8 bases and J 0 bases; nucleotides not matched to a gene: 3. The CDR3 contains 15 residues. Germline V gene sequence: CDR1 MGHDK, CDR2 SYGVNS. The CDR3 protein is CASRLAGGSYNEQFF. In DNA, the CDR3 is TGTGCCAGCCGTCTAGCGGGAGGCTCCTACAATGAGCAGTTCTTC.

This clone has only one observation. The chain recombines TRBV7-2 with TRBJ2-7; possibly TRBD1 for D (5 bases). The CDR3 length is 13 residues. Germline values: CDR1 SGHTA, CDR2 FQGNSA. Trimming shortened V by 4 bases and J by 1 base, and 8 bases separated the two germline ends. CDR3 coding DNA: TGTGCCAGCAGCTCTAGGGGTTCCTACGAGCAGTACTTC. It yields the protein CASSSRGSYEQYF.

This clone was observed a handful of times. The DNA of the CDR3 is TGTGCCATCAGTGATTCGCCTGTAATAGTTTCCTTGTCTGGGGGGGGCAATGAGCAGTTCTTC. It specifies CAISDSPVIVSLSGGGNEQFF. The chain uses TRBV10-3 and TRBJ2-1; 7 bases line up with TRBD2. Germline loops: CDR1 ENHRY, CDR2 SYGVKD. Germline trimming cut 3 bases from V and 6 bases from J; bases unmatched to any gene: 26. CDR3 length: 21 amino acids.

The rearrangement joins TRBV25-1 to TRBJ1-1; no firm D call. The CDR3 consists of 14 residues. V shed 2 bases and J shed 1 base, with 8 bases lying between them. Germline lookup yields CDR1 MGHDK and CDR2 SYGVNS. The CDR3 bases are TGTGCCAGCAGTGAACCTATCGGGAACACTGAAGCTTTCTTT. It is translated as CASSEPIGNTEAFF.

DNA of the CDR3: TGCGCCAGCAGCTTGGGATACACGAGGGCCCTGGACTACGAGCAGTACTTC. Its translation is CASSLGYTRALDYEQYF. The chain employs TRBV5-1 and TRBJ2-7, with D possibly being TRBD2 (5 bases). Germline V CDR1 and CDR2: SGHRS, YFSETQ. The CDR3 has 17 amino acids. V shed 0 bases and J shed 3 bases, with 19 bases lying between them.

CDR3 coding DNA: TGTGCCAGTAGTATCATTACGGGAAGCTACGAGCAGTACTTC. Its protein is CASSIITGSYEQYF. The chain combines TRBV19 with TRBJ2-7; tentative D call: TRBD2 (5 bases). The CDR3 extends over 14 amino acids. Germline V gene lookup returns CDR1 LNHDA and CDR2 SQIVND (reference sequence). Trimming shortened V by 3 bases and J by 3 bases, and 12 bases separated the two germline ends. Filled out from reference TRBV19 and TRBJ2-7, the complete variable domain reads DGGITQSPKYLFRKEGQNVTLSCEQNLNHDAMYWYRQDPGQGLRLIYYSQIVNDFQKGDIAEGYSVSREKKESFPLTVTSAQKNPTAFYLCASSIITGSYEQYFGPGTRLTVT.

This sequence joins TRBV9 and TRBJ2-3, with 11 positions matching TRBD2. The length of the CDR3 is 15 residues. Germline values: CDR1 SGDLS, CDR2 YYNGEE. This chain's CDR3 is CAGGASGGITDTQYF. As DNA, the CDR3 is TGTGCTGGGGGGGCTAGCGGGGGGATCACAGATACGCAGTATTTT.

This sequence joins TRBV20-1 and TRBJ2-5; no clear D gene. The CDR3 extends over 10 amino acids. Germline assignment: CDR1 DFQATT and CDR2 SNEGSKA (reference sequence). Trimming removed 6 bases from V and 3 bases from J, with 5 bases in between. The CDR3 nucleotides read TGCAGTGCGCCTAAAGAGACCCAGTACTTC. Amino acid sequence: CSAPKETQYF.

This sequence joins TRBV19 and TRBJ1-4; D might be TRBD1 (6 bases). The V end lost 0 bases, the J end lost 8 bases, and 19 bases lay between the germline ends. This CDR3 region has 17 residues. Germline CDR1 LNHDA, CDR2 SQIVND (reference sequence). The CDR3: CASSIDLEGVEREKLFF. CDR3 sequence (DNA): TGTGCCAGTAGTATAGATCTAGAGGGGGTCGAGAGAGAAAAACTGTTTTTT.

The genes are TRBV19 and TRBJ2-5; D is possibly TRBD1 (5 bases). The germline gives CDR1 LNHDA, CDR2 SQIVND (reference sequence). Between the trimmed V and J ends, which lost 3 bases and 7 bases, there was a span of 9 bases. The CDR3 loop spans 12 amino acids. The CDR3 DNA reads TGTGCCAGTAGTATTGGGGCCGGGACCCAGTACTTC. It codes for CASSIGAGTQYF.

The V call is TRBV10-1, the J call TRBJ2-7; the match to TRBD2 covers 9 bases. The CDR3 has 13 amino acids. The germline V gene has CDR1 WNHNN and CDR2 SYGVQD (reference sequence). Germline trimming cut 6 bases from V and 7 bases from J; bases unmatched to any gene: 7. DNA of the CDR3: TGCGCCAGCAGCGCTAGCGGGACCAGGGAGCAGTACTTC. Its protein is CASSASGTREQYF.